Below are 18 T cell receptor beta chains sequenced from a single sample in a study of T-cell reconstitution after alpha-beta-depleted transplantation in children. The TCRbeta library was prepared with unique molecular identifiers. MiXCR, run by TCRdb on the PCR reads, gives a single entry per CDR3 protein. Of over 45,000 distinct CDR3 sequences listed, approximately 43% were seen once; the top ten hold roughly 98%. This sample comprised PBMCs, mostly from graft donor cells, obtained 360 days after TCRalphabeta/CD19-depleted stem cell transplant. The receptors come from a male patient under 18 who had a stem cell transplant for acute lymphoblastic leukemia, so the T cells may come from the graft donor.

The chain employs TRBV27 and TRBJ1-4; TRBD1 matches 7 bases. The CDR3 length is 16 residues. CDR1 and CDR2 (germline): MNHEY, SMNVEV (reference sequence). The trim removed 3 bases at V and 7 bases at J, leaving 11 bases unmatched. CDR3 sequence reads: CASSLGYGQGGEKLFF. CDR3 DNA sequence: TGTGCCAGCAGTTTGGGATATGGGCAGGGGGGTGAAAAACTGTTTTTT.

The chain couples TRBV7-3 to TRBJ2-2; D unresolved. The CDR3 is made up of 14 amino acids. CDR1 and CDR2 (germline): SGHTA, FQGTGA. The V gene lost 5 bases and the J gene lost 6 bases, with 13 bases spanning the gap. DNA for the CDR3: TGTGCCAGCAGCCCCCGATTAGCCGCCGGGGAGCTGTTTTTT. It codes for CASSPRLAAGELFF.

The chain combines TRBV29-1 with TRBJ2-7; 8 bases align to TRBD1. CDR1 SQVTM and CDR2 ANQGSEA come from the germline V gene. V shed 4 bases and J 2 bases; nucleotides not matched to a gene: 4. This CDR3 region has 13 residues. The CDR3 reads CSVGQGIPYEQYF. The CDR3 nucleotides are TGCAGCGTTGGACAGGGGATTCCCTACGAGCAGTACTTC.

The rearrangement joins TRBV7-6 to TRBJ1-5, with a possible D match to TRBD1 (6 bases). This CDR3 is built from 14 residues. The V end was cut by 1 base, the J end by 6 bases, with 10 bases between. The V gene's germline CDR1 is SGHVS and CDR2 FNYEAQ. The CDR3 loop reads CASSLDGDTQPQHF. The CDR3 DNA sequence: TGTGCCAGCAGCTTAGACGGGGACACTCAGCCCCAGCATTTT.

The rearrangement uses TRBV12-3 or TRBV12-4 and TRBJ2-3; D assignment may be TRBD1 or TRBD2 (5 bases each). Between the trimmed V and J ends, which lost 8 bases and 0 bases, there was a span of 9 bases. The CDR3 runs 13 residues. For the CDR3, the DNA is TGTGCCAGCGGGGGTCCTAGCACAGATACGCAGTATTTT. Residues: CASGGPSTDTQYF.

The CDR3 DNA follows: TGCGCCAGCAGCCCTTGGGCAGGGGGGCAAGAGACCCAGTACTTC. Protein product: CASSPWAGGQETQYF. The V gene is TRBV5-1, the J gene TRBJ2-5, with a possible D match to TRBD1 (7 bases). Germline loops: CDR1 SGHRS, CDR2 YFSETQ. The CDR3 covers 15 residues. Between the trimmed V and J ends, which lost 4 bases and 2 bases, there was a span of 15 bases.

This clonotype has just a few counts. The CDR3 region has the DNA TGTGCCAGCAGCTTAGGGGCCGGGGGGATGAACACCGGGGAGCTGTTTTTT. Its translation is CASSLGAGGMNTGELFF. The chain carries TRBV7-2 and TRBJ2-2, with 7 bases fitting TRBD2. The CDR3 runs 17 residues. CDR1 is SGHTA and CDR2 is FQGNSA in the germline V gene. The V segment lost 1 base and the J segment 1 base; nucleotides outside the gene matches: 6.

The chain employs TRBV25-1 and TRBJ2-1; D is uncertain. The CDR3 spans 17 residues. The V gene's germline CDR1 is MGHDK and CDR2 SYGVNS. V was trimmed by 1 base and J by 0 bases, leaving 13 bases between them. DNA for the CDR3: TGTGCCAGCAGTGAATCCTTCCCCTCGAGCTCCTACAATGAGCAGTTCTTC. Translation gives CASSESFPSSSYNEQFF.

This clonotype was detected only a few times. The chain employs TRBV6-1 and TRBJ1-1, with TRBD1 matching 8 bases. V lost 6 bases to trimming and J lost 5 bases; unmatched junction nucleotides: 5. Per germline, CDR1 MNHNS and CDR2 SASEGT. The CDR3 sequence is 13 residues long. The CDR3 region has the DNA TGTGCCAGCAGCCTAGGACAGGGAACTGAAGCTTTCTTT. This encodes CASSLGQGTEAFF.

The CDR3 protein is CASSLLYWVSGANVLTF. The CDR3 DNA reads TGTGCCAGCAGCTTGTTATACTGGGTGTCTGGGGCCAACGTCCTGACTTTC. This chain links TRBV5-6 with TRBJ2-6; D remains ambiguous. Germline CDR1 SGHDT, CDR2 YYEEEE. There are 17 residues in the CDR3. V dropped 1 base and J dropped 1 base, with 12 bases sitting between them.

The V and J genes are TRBV6-2 or TRBV6-3 and TRBJ1-1; D is undetermined. Per the germline V gene, CDR1 is MNHEY and CDR2 is SVGEGT. The CDR3 is 16 amino acids. With 2 bases removed from V and 4 bases from J, the gap between germline ends came to 17 bases. The CDR3 DNA reads as TGTGCCAGCAGTTACCACTCGTCGACCGGAGGCACTGAAGCTTTCTTT. Translating gives CASSYHSSTGGTEAFF.

This clonotype was picked up a small number of times. The chain combines TRBV11-2 with TRBJ1-1; D perhaps matches TRBD1 (6 bases). The germline gives CDR1 SGHAT, CDR2 FQNNGV. This CDR3 region has 15 residues. Trimming left V 2 bases short and J 1 base short, with 11 bases between. CDR3: CASSLPTTGNTEAFF. As DNA, the CDR3 is TGTGCCAGCAGCTTACCCACGACAGGGAACACTGAAGCTTTCTTT. Filled out from reference TRBV11-2 and TRBJ1-1, the complete variable domain reads EAGVAQSPRYKIIEKRQSVAFWCNPISGHATLYWYQQILGQGPKLLIQFQNNGVVDDSQLPKDRFSAERLKGVDSTLKIQPAKLEDSAVYLCASSLPTTGNTEAFFGQGTRLTVV.

CDR3 amino acids: CASSRDSGGRTDTQYF. The CDR3 region has the DNA TGTGCCAGCAGTCGAGACAGCGGGGGGAGGACAGATACGCAGTATTTT. J is TRBJ2-3 and V is TRBV7-2; 9 bases line up with TRBD2. J gave up 3 bases and V 6 bases, and 10 bases lay outside the gene matches. The germline gives CDR1 SGHTA, CDR2 FQGNSA. This CDR3 has 16 residues.

The sample holds a few counts of this clonotype. This rearrangement joins TRBV6-2 or TRBV6-3 to TRBJ2-1; weak D call: TRBD1 (6 bases). This CDR3 is 15 amino acids long. Germline assignment: CDR1 MNHEY and CDR2 SVGEGT. Trimming shortened V by 7 bases and J by 4 bases, and 17 bases separated the two germline ends. This chain's CDR3 is CASNSLRGTYNEQFF. In nucleotides, the CDR3 is TGTGCCAGCAACTCCTTAAGGGGGACATACAATGAGCAGTTCTTC.

This clonotype was seen a few times. CDR3 loop: CASSLRTGDHEQYF. CDR3 nucleotide sequence: TGTGCCAGCAGCCTCCGGACAGGGGATCACGAGCAGTACTTC. The chain is built from TRBV11-2 and TRBJ2-7; 9 bases are a match to TRBD1. Germline V gene data show CDR1 as SGHAT and CDR2 as FQNNGV. J lost 5 bases, V lost 5 bases, and 7 bases had no gene match. This CDR3 is built from 14 residues.

This clonotype appeared a few times. The chain joins TRBV12-3 or TRBV12-4 to TRBJ1-1; D is unclear. CDR3 length: 12 amino acids. With 3 bases removed from V and 5 bases from J, the gap between germline ends came to 7 bases. The CDR3 here is CASSFSGTEAFF. The CDR3 bases are TGTGCCAGCAGTTTTTCTGGGACTGAAGCTTTCTTT.

The rearrangement links TRBV4-2 to TRBJ2-3, with 14 bases that match TRBD2. CDR1 and CDR2 from the germline V gene are LGHNA and YNFKEQ. V shed 2 bases and J 4 bases; nucleotides not matched to a gene: 5. The CDR3 runs 17 residues. CDR3 DNA sequence: TGTGCCAGCAGCCAACCGGGACTAGCGGGAGTGGCAGATACGCAGTATTTT. The encoded protein is CASSQPGLAGVADTQYF.

The V call is TRBV3-1, the J call TRBJ2-2; the D is unclear. Trimming cost V 0 bases and J 4 bases, with 12 bases left between them. The germline V gene encodes CDR1 LGHDT and CDR2 YNNKEL (reference sequence). The CDR3 covers 16 residues. For the CDR3, the DNA is TGTGCCAGCAGCCAAGATTCACTAAGGGCCACCGGGGAGCTGTTTTTT. It encodes CASSQDSLRATGELFF.